This T cell receptor (beta chain) was recovered during a study of OX40 agonist ivuxolimab in advanced cancers. In the study overall: Ivuxolimab, which targeted the costimulatory receptor OX40 (CD134), was an agonistic, fully human IgG2 monoclonal antibody. Intravenous ivuxolimab was administered to patients every 2 weeks at six dose levels: 0.01, 0.1, 0.3, 1.5, 3 and 10 mg/kg. Of the approximately 50 dose-escalation patients, hepatocellular carcinoma was present in 19, melanoma in around 15, renal cell carcinoma in 9 and head and neck cancer in 9. A male proportion of around 80% and a mean age of about 60 years, ranging from roughly 20 to 80, were recorded for the dose-escalation cohort. Patients were allowed to have had prior anti-PD-1, anti-PD-L1 or anti-CTLA-4 therapy, and around two fifths of the dose-escalation patients had been treated with checkpoint inhibitors. Partial responses were achieved by three dose-escalation patients, of whom one had hepatocellular carcinoma and two had cutaneous melanoma. Peripheral TCRbeta sequencing was intended to test whether TCR sequence diversity was altered and clonal T-cell expansion was caused by ivuxolimab. The paper reports the monotherapy dose-escalation portion (N = 52 patients) of the phase I ivuxolimab trial.

Overall study results and their limits: Low levels of normalized T-cell clonal expansion were also shown by some nonresponding patients. At doses of 0.1 to 3.0 mg/kg, clonal expansion of both CD4+ and CD8+ blood T cells was observed from baseline to week 6. After ivuxolimab, expanded clones were on average more numerous among CD8+ T cells than among CD4+ T cells. Partial responders in the 0.1-3.0 mg/kg groups had among the lowest normalized peripheral clonal expansion, especially among CD8+ T cells. The antigen specificity of the peripheral T cells that underwent clonal expansion was not determined.

For sequencing of the TCRbeta CDR3 region, genomic DNA was extracted from the sorted cells. The immunoSEQ Assay was used for sequencing of TCRbeta CDR3 regions. The immuneACCESS repertoire file appears here via TCRdb, limited to in-frame rearrangements. These files lack a portion of the clones; in checked studies, under half of the deficit traces to unresolved V genes, and the cause of the others is not known. The sample table records 33,000 or so clones; approximately 87% of these occur just once. The top ten clonotypes cover under 30% of the sample. The germline ends are 5 bases apart after V is trimmed by 3 bases and J by 0 bases. CDR1 and CDR2, looked up from the germline V gene, are SQVTM and ANQGSEA. The CDR3, from cysteine to phenylalanine, totals 13 residues. Just the 39-base CDR3 DNA is kept, in frame starting at base 1. Patients with autoimmune disease history or receiving systemic immunosuppression were excluded from the trial. In every dose cohort, peripheral blood was drawn for TCR sequencing at baseline, cycle 4 day 1, and cycle 7 day 1. Samples came from an open-label, multicenter, first-in-human phase I dose-escalation trial of ivuxolimab. Adults with locally advanced or metastatic melanoma, renal cell carcinoma, hepatocellular carcinoma or head and neck squamous cell carcinoma were enrolled in the trial. CD4+ and CD8+ T cells were sorted separately from peripheral blood before TCR sequencing.

A note on this clone: The clone's antigen remains unknown. No much larger clone exists at a distance of one base, and base qualities are not known.

The TCR comes from an adult with an advanced solid tumor such as melanoma, head and neck, liver or kidney cancer. The sequence links TRBV29-1 to TRBJ2-2; no D segment can be confidently identified. Sequences were derived from CD4+ or CD8+ T cells sorted from blood, sampled in a trial of the OX40 agonist ivuxolimab. The CDR3 has the sequence CSVDSSNTGELFF. The DNA sequence follows: TGCAGCGTTGATTCCTCGAACACCGGGGAGCTGTTTTTT.